This T cell receptor (beta chain) is drawn from a study of CD8+CD57+ T cells in acquired aplastic anemia. Across the whole study: Sorted cells (CD4+ and CD8+) yielded DNA amounts that averaged roughly 3 ug.

The CDR3 has 11 amino acids. V was shortened by 3 bases and J by 4 bases, with 3 bases between the two germline ends. Study-wide results and limits: Found in both controls and patients were approximately 30 CD8+ CDR3 sequences.

Genomic DNA templated the TCR beta VDJ and CDR3 profiling. TCRdb called the reads again in MiXCR, with one record for every CDR3 protein. Here the sample spans hundreds of thousands of distinct CDR3 sequences, 25% to 40% being singletons. The sequenced patients had an expansion of CD8+CD57+ cells seen by flow cytometry. Every patient presented with severe acquired aplastic anemia. This clonotype has ten or more counts. Its target is unknown. The source is a human donor with aplastic anemia. Sequenced material: sorted CD4+, CD8+, or CD8+CD57+ T cells (not recorded which) from PBMCs. This rearrangement joins TRBV12-3 or TRBV12-4 to TRBJ1-2; D is undetermined. The CDR3 region is CASSFSYGYTF. The CDR3, as DNA: TGTGCCAGCAGTTTCAGCTATGGCTACACCTTC.